The rows below give T cell receptor beta chains drawn from one sample of a study of blood T cells in healthy people across ages. MiXCR, run by TCRdb on the 5' RACE reads, gives a single entry per CDR3 protein. The data contain almost 1 million distinct CDR3 sequences, roughly 51% of them singletons. Sample: blood. The source of these receptors is a woman aged 60-75 years in good health. Both conserved end residues are part of each CDR3. A D gene is named only where the DNA matches it firmly. Only some rows state a clone size, as once, few, many or a class for expanded clones.

cdr3_nt cdr3_aa d_call v_call clone_size j_call
TGTGCCAGCAGCCAAACCTCACATTCCGGGACTAGCTCCCAAGAGACCCAGTACTTC CASSQTSHSGTSSQETQYF TRBD2 TRBV3-1 once TRBJ2-5
TGCGCCAGCAGCTTGGAACTAGCGGGATTCACAGATACGCAGTATTTT CASSLELAGFTDTQYF TRBD2 TRBV5-1 . TRBJ2-3
TGTGCCAGCAGCGCGGGACTAACGGAAGATACGCAGTATTTT CASSAGLTEDTQYF TRBD2 TRBV7-9 . TRBJ2-3
TGTGCCTCCGGGGGACAGATATACAATGAGCAGTTCTTC CASGGQIYNEQFF . TRBV7-2 . TRBJ2-1
TGCAGTGCTAGCGTAGGGTCCTATAATTCACCCCTCCACTTT CSASVGSYNSPLHF . TRBV20-1 . TRBJ1-6
TGCAGTGCCGCGCCCACCATACTAGCGGGAGTTTCTCAGGAGACCCAGTACTTC CSAAPTILAGVSQETQYF TRBD2 TRBV20-1 few TRBJ2-5
TGTGCCAGCAGTTTACAAGGGTTTGGCAAAAGCATTCAGTACTTC CASSLQGFGKSIQYF . TRBV28 once TRBJ2-4
TGTGCCAGCAGTTCAGGATGGCTAGATTTCACCGGGGAGCTGTTTTTT CASSSGWLDFTGELFF . TRBV7-2 once TRBJ2-2
TGTGCCATCAGTGTGGCGGGTGACCCCCCTGGGGCCAACGTCCTGACTTTC CAISVAGDPPGANVLTF . TRBV10-3 . TRBJ2-6
TGTGCCAGCAGCCATCCTCTAGCGGCTTCTAAGTTCTTC CASSHPLAASKFF TRBD2 TRBV3-1 . TRBJ2-1
TGTGCCAGCAGCCCAGAAACAGGGATCGACTATGGCTACACCTTC CASSPETGIDYGYTF . TRBV7-2 . TRBJ1-2
TGTGCCAGCAGACCACCCGGGACTAGCGGCTACAATGAGCAGTTCTTC CASRPPGTSGYNEQFF TRBD2 TRBV6-5 . TRBJ2-1
TGCAGTGCTAGTCTCGGGCTAGCGGGGAATGAGCAGTTCTTC CSASLGLAGNEQFF TRBD2 TRBV20-1 . TRBJ2-1
TGCAGCGTTGAACGGGGACCAGGGGTGGAGACCCAGTACTTC CSVERGPGVETQYF . TRBV29-1 . TRBJ2-5
TGTGCCAGCAGCTTACATTCAGCGGGAAACTACGAGCAGTACTTC CASSLHSAGNYEQYF TRBD2 TRBV11-2 . TRBJ2-7
TGCAGCGTTGAGTCAGGGGGCACAGATACGCAGTATTTT CSVESGGTDTQYF . TRBV29-1 many TRBJ2-3
TGCAGTGCTACGGGACAGGGAATCCAGGATGGTCAGCCCCAGCATTTT CSATGQGIQDGQPQHF TRBD1 TRBV20-1 once TRBJ1-5
TGTGCCAGCAGTGGGAGCGGGAGGGCCCCCTACGAGCAGTACTTC CASSGSGRAPYEQYF TRBD2 TRBV12-3/TRBV12-4 few TRBJ2-7
TGTGCCAGCAGAAACTCCGGGACAGGGCAGTTCTTC CASRNSGTGQFF TRBD1 TRBV28 . TRBJ2-1
TGTGCCAGCAGCGAATACGAGACAGGGGGAAACTATGGCTACACCTTC CASSEYETGGNYGYTF TRBD1 TRBV2 . TRBJ1-2
TGTGCCAGCAGCTTAATCCGGGGTGGCACCTGGACCTACGAGCAGTACTTC CASSLIRGGTWTYEQYF . TRBV11-2 . TRBJ2-7
TGTGCCACTGCGGCGGGGTCCACAGATACGCAGTATTTT CATAAGSTDTQYF . TRBV6-5 few TRBJ2-3
TGCAGTGCTAGCAGGGGGGCTAGGGGGTACGAGCAGTACTTC CSASRGARGYEQYF . TRBV20-1 . TRBJ2-7
TGTGCCAGCTCAACCGGGACAGGGGAAGATACGCAGTATTTT CASSTGTGEDTQYF TRBD1 TRBV18 . TRBJ2-3
TGCGCCAGCAGGACAGGGGGCGACACTGAAGCTTTCTTT CASRTGGDTEAFF TRBD1 TRBV4-1 . TRBJ1-1
TGCAGTGCTCCGACTAGCGGGAGCAACCTCAAACCGCGAGATACGCAGTATTTT CSAPTSGSNLKPRDTQYF TRBD2 TRBV20-1 . TRBJ2-3
TGCAGCGTTGACAGGGGAGAAGAGACCCAGTACTTC CSVDRGEETQYF . TRBV29-1 . TRBJ2-5
TGCGCCAGCAGCTTGGTTTTGGGAGCCGGGGCCAACGTCCTGACTTTC CASSLVLGAGANVLTF . TRBV5-1 few TRBJ2-6
TGTGCCAGCAGTTTTACCGGGGGGCGAAAGACCCGGTACTTC CASSFTGGRKTRYF . TRBV28 . TRBJ2-5
TGTGCCAGCAGCCCCACCCGGTCAGCTTTTAACTATGGCTACACCTTC CASSPTRSAFNYGYTF . TRBV7-2 few TRBJ1-2
TGTGCCAGCCGCTACAGCGGGAGTGCCTACGAGCAGTACTTC CASRYSGSAYEQYF TRBD2 TRBV12-3/TRBV12-4 . TRBJ2-7
TGTGCCAGTGTCCTAGCGGGGCAAGAGACCCAGTACTTC CASVLAGQETQYF TRBD2 TRBV28 few TRBJ2-5
TGTGCCAGCAGCTCAAAACAGGGTTTAGCCTTAGAGACCCAGTACTTC CASSSKQGLALETQYF . TRBV6-6 few TRBJ2-5
TGTGCCAGCAGCACCTCGGGACTAGCGGGCCGAGTAACCTACAATGAGCAGTTCTTC CASSTSGLAGRVTYNEQFF TRBD2 TRBV7-2 many TRBJ2-1
TGTGCCAGCAGTTATGGGGGCCATGAGCAGTTCTTC CASSYGGHEQFF . TRBV6-5 . TRBJ2-1
TGTGCCAGCAGCCAAGTAGGGGCGAGCTCCTACAATGAGCAGTTCTTC CASSQVGASSYNEQFF . TRBV4-2 . TRBJ2-1
TGTGCCAGCAGCCAAGCGTCGCTAGCGGGAGAAGATACGCAGTATTTT CASSQASLAGEDTQYF TRBD2 TRBV14 few TRBJ2-3
TGCAGTGCTAGAGATCGGAAGCGGGGGAGGAATGAGCAGTACTTC CSARDRKRGRNEQYF TRBD2 TRBV20-1 few TRBJ2-5
TGCGCCAGCAGCTTGGAGATGGGCGGGATAGGCCACGAGCAGTACTTC CASSLEMGGIGHEQYF . TRBV5-1 . TRBJ2-7
TGTGCCAGCAGCTTCCGGGACAGGGGCACAGATACGCAGTATTTT CASSFRDRGTDTQYF TRBD1 TRBV12-3/TRBV12-4 few TRBJ2-3
TGCGCCAGCAGCTCCGGTCGGAGCTCTGCAGATACGCAGTATTTT CASSSGRSSADTQYF . TRBV5-1 . TRBJ2-3
TGTGCCAGCAGCCAAACTGTGGGGGGGCAGAATGAAAAACTGTTTTTT CASSQTVGGQNEKLFF . TRBV3-1 few TRBJ1-4
TGCAGCATCAGGGAGGCGGGTGGCTACACCTTC CSIREAGGYTF . TRBV29-1 . TRBJ1-2
TGTGCCAGCAGGTCCGGGACAGGGGGGTACGAGCAGTACTTC CASRSGTGGYEQYF TRBD1 TRBV7-9 . TRBJ2-7
TGTGCCAGCATATACGGCCGGCAAGGCGCTTCACCCCTCCACTTT CASIYGRQGASPLHF . TRBV6-1 . TRBJ1-6
TGTGCCAGCAGCCCAACCAGGGGGGCAAACGAGCAGTACTTC CASSPTRGANEQYF . TRBV7-8 . TRBJ2-7
TGTGCCAGCAGCTCGCGGGGCAGTCCGTTCTATGGCTACACCTTC CASSSRGSPFYGYTF . TRBV7-9 once TRBJ1-2
TGTGCCAGCACCTTCACCCCCATTGGCTCCTACGAGCGGTACTTC CASTFTPIGSYERYF . TRBV7-9 once TRBJ2-7
TGTGCCAGCAGCCCTTTGTCACTAGCGGGATTGAGGGATACGCAGTATTTT CASSPLSLAGLRDTQYF TRBD2 TRBV28 . TRBJ2-3
TGTGCCAGCAGCGTTTTCTCCCGACGGACCGGGGAGCTGTTTTTT CASSVFSRRTGELFF . TRBV9 . TRBJ2-2
TGTGCCATCAGTGATAGCGGGAAGGGAACAGATACGCAGTATTTT CAISDSGKGTDTQYF TRBD2 TRBV10-3 few TRBJ2-3
TGTGCCAGCAGTTTAATCCCGCAAAAAGGCTACACAGATACGCAGTATTTT CASSLIPQKGYTDTQYF . TRBV12-3/TRBV12-4 many TRBJ2-3
TGCGCCAGCAGCCAAAGCGGGACAGGACTCTACGAGCAGTACTTC CASSQSGTGLYEQYF . TRBV4-1 few TRBJ2-7
TGTGCCAGCAGTTTAAAACTAGCGGGCTACGAGCAGTACTTC CASSLKLAGYEQYF TRBD2 TRBV27 . TRBJ2-7
TGCAGTGCTAGCCGGGACAGTATGAACACTGAAGCTTTCTTT CSASRDSMNTEAFF TRBD1 TRBV20-1 . TRBJ1-1
TGTGCCAGCAGTTACTCGGGGACTGGCTACACCTTC CASSYSGTGYTF . TRBV6-5 few TRBJ1-2
TGTGCCAGCAGCTTCGAAAACGACAGCTATGGCTACACCTTC CASSFENDSYGYTF . TRBV11-2 . TRBJ1-2